The clone carrying this T cell receptor beta chain has just a few counts. Antigen specificity is unknown. These data are taken from a study of blood T cells in healthy people across ages. The overall study: Per two T cells, template switching captured roughly one barcoded beta molecule. General study results and limits: It was held that the diversity estimates obtained from one million T cells were underestimates.

Next came a second PCR, run for about 6 to 12 cycles, which used a sample-barcoded 5' primer along with a J-beta primer mix. TCRdb reanalysed the 5' RACE reads using MiXCR and keeps one entry per CDR3 protein. The data show about 640,000 distinct CDR3 sequences, about 30% seen once. Germline V lookup: CDR1 SNHLY, CDR2 FYNNEI. CDR3 length: 13 residues. The V end lost 2 bases, the J end lost 7 bases, and 11 bases lay between the germline ends. This TCR was recovered from a woman at least 80 years old in good health. Sequenced input: blood. This chain links TRBV2 with TRBJ1-2; D may be TRBD1 (6 bases). CDR3 in DNA: TGTGCCAGCAGTGAACAGGGGATATCTGGCTACACCTTC. Amino acids: CASSEQGISGYTF.